These 23 T cell receptor beta chains were sequenced from one sample in a study of blood T cell repertoires in COVID-19. Libraries were prepared by immunoSEQ multiplex PCR; TCRdb keeps only in-frame clonotypes and omits some of them. The data hold 400,000 to 550,000 clones, with nearly 90% observed a single time. Sequences were obtained from PBMCs or T cells enriched from blood (not recorded which). The receptors were gathered from a young woman with acute COVID-19.

This chain links TRBV5-1 with TRBJ1-6; possible D gene TRBD1, 5 bases. Germline assignment: CDR1 SGHRS and CDR2 YFSETQ. This CDR3 region has 17 residues. Trimming cost V 2 bases and J 0 bases, with 12 bases left between them. The CDR3 DNA reads TGCGCCAGCAGCTTTCGGGGGGAGCGCTCCTATAATTCACCCCTCCACTTT. It codes for CASSFRGERSYNSPLHF.

This sequence joins TRBV5-1 and TRBJ2-5, with 7 bases that match TRBD1. This CDR3 has 15 residues. J gave up 2 bases and V 4 bases, and 8 bases lay outside the gene matches. CDR1 is SGHRS and CDR2 is YFSETQ in the germline V gene. In nucleotides, the CDR3 is TGCGCCAGCAGCCCCCACGGGACAGCACAAGAGACCCAGTACTTC. Protein product: CASSPHGTAQETQYF.

The chain has TRBV11-2 and TRBJ2-2, with 7 bases lining up with TRBD1. There are 14 residues in the CDR3. CDR1 and CDR2 from the germline V gene are SGHAT and FQNNGV. The J segment lost 7 bases and the V segment lost 0 bases, leaving 2 bases of the junction unmatched. The CDR3 DNA reads as TGTGCCAGCAGCTTAGAAGGGGGCTTCGGGGAGCTGTTTTTT. This sequence encodes CASSLEGGFGELFF. Full variable domain (missing parts from reference TRBV11-2 and TRBJ2-2): EAGVAQSPRYKIIEKRQSVAFWCNPISGHATLYWYQQILGQGPKLLIQFQNNGVVDDSQLPKDRFSAERLKGVDSTLKIQPAKLEDSAVYLCASSLEGGFGELFFGEGSRLTVL.

The chain recombines TRBV7-9 with TRBJ2-1; D is ambiguous. Germline values: CDR1 SEHNR, CDR2 FQNEAQ (reference sequence). V was cut by 1 base and J by 5 bases, with 9 bases left in between. The CDR3 extends over 14 amino acids. The CDR3: CASSLVLADNEQFF. For the CDR3, the DNA is TGTGCCAGCAGCTTAGTTTTGGCAGACAATGAGCAGTTCTTC.

This rearrangement joins TRBV2 to TRBJ2-1; 8 bases align to TRBD1. V shed 7 bases, J shed 8 bases, and the junction held 7 bases outside the gene matches. The length of the CDR3 is 13 residues. The germline V gene has CDR1 SNHLY and CDR2 FYNNEI. The CDR3 DNA is TGTGCCAGCAAAATGGACAGGGCCGATGAGCAGTTCTTC. This sequence encodes CASKMDRADEQFF.

The chain joins TRBV4-1 to TRBJ1-2; TRBD1 matches at 7 bases. The CDR3 runs to 15 residues. The germline CDR1 and CDR2 sequences are MGHRA and YSYEKL. With V trimmed by 2 bases and J by 5 bases, 8 bases remained unmatched. Here the CDR3 DNA reads TGCGCCAGCAGCCAATCCGGACAGGCCCTATATGGCTACACCTTC. Translating gives CASSQSGQALYGYTF.

The rearrangement joins TRBV28 to TRBJ1-2; no clear D gene. The CDR3 sequence is 11 residues long. Germline V CDR1 and CDR2: MDHEN, SYDVKM. V lost 5 bases and J lost 6, with 7 bases in between. The CDR3 region has the DNA TGTGCCAGCAGTCAAGTAGATGGCTACACCTTC. The encoded protein is CASSQVDGYTF.

The rearrangement uses TRBV11-2 and TRBJ1-2; maybe TRBD1 (5 bases). The CDR3 has 15 residues. CDR1 is SGHAT and CDR2 is FQNNGV in the germline V gene. V lost 1 base and J lost 8, with 17 bases in between. The chain's CDR3 is CASSLGGGTVQGYTF. The CDR3 coding sequence is TGTGCCAGCAGCTTAGGGGGGGGGACGGTCCAAGGCTACACCTTC.

J is TRBJ1-1 and V is TRBV10-2, with D maybe TRBD1 (5 bases). The CDR3 length is 13 residues. Germline CDR1 WSHSY, CDR2 SAAADI. Trimming left V 3 bases short and J 5 bases short, with 10 bases between. CDR3 bases: TGCGCCAGCAGTGACCTAAGACAGACTGAAGCTTTCTTT. This gives the protein CASSDLRQTEAFF.

V and J are TRBV19 and TRBJ1-6; tentatively, D is TRBD1 (6 bases). The germline V and J ends were trimmed by 5 bases and 5 bases, with 13 bases remaining between them. The CDR3 runs to 15 residues. Germline CDR1 is LNHDA and CDR2 is SQIVND (reference sequence). The CDR3 sequence: CASSPQTGDNSPLHF. The CDR3 DNA reads as TGTGCCAGTAGTCCCCAGACAGGAGATAATTCACCCCTCCACTTT.

A few counts support this clone. This rearrangement joins TRBV19 to TRBJ1-6; maybe TRBD1 (5 bases). Germline loops: CDR1 LNHDA, CDR2 SQIVND (reference sequence). The CDR3 has 17 residues. The V end lost 4 bases, the J end lost 6 bases, and 19 bases lay between the germline ends. This CDR3 reads CASSKRGNVGGNSPLHF. Written as DNA, the CDR3 is TGTGCCAGTAGTAAGAGGGGAAATGTCGGGGGTAATTCACCCCTCCACTTT.

The chain recombines TRBV9 with TRBJ2-3, with D perhaps TRBD1 (6 bases). The CDR3 is made up of 15 amino acids. Germline V gene data show CDR1 as SGDLS and CDR2 as YYNGEE. V lost 4 bases, J lost 4 bases, and 16 bases lay in between. CDR3 in DNA: TGTGCCAGCAGCCCAATCGGGACAAAAGCAGATACGCAGTATTTT. It specifies CASSPIGTKADTQYF.

The chain has TRBV19 and TRBJ2-1; TRBD2 matches at 13 bases. The CDR3 runs 17 residues. The V and J ends lost 2 bases and 6 bases, in that order; junction bases with no gene match: 7. CDR1 is LNHDA and CDR2 is SQIVND in the germline V gene (reference sequence). The CDR3 nucleotides are TGTGCCAGTAGTATATCAGTAACTAGCGGGAGGGCCAATGAGCAGTTCTTC. Its translation: CASSISVTSGRANEQFF.

This chain joins TRBV9 and TRBJ2-5, with 7 bases fitting TRBD1. Germline V gene lookup returns CDR1 SGDLS and CDR2 YYNGEE. The CDR3 is 15 amino acids. The J segment lost 4 bases and the V segment lost 0 bases, leaving 6 bases of the junction unmatched. Written as DNA, the CDR3 is TGTGCCAGCAGCGTAGAGGCCCACAGGGGAGAGACCCAGTACTTC. As protein: CASSVEAHRGETQYF.

This chain uses TRBV28 with TRBJ2-1, with D possibly TRBD2 on 6 matching bases. The CDR3 spans 14 residues. V lost 3 bases, J lost 8 bases, and 14 bases lay in between. In germline, CDR1 is MDHEN, CDR2 SYDVKM. The CDR3 protein is CASSLGLATDEQFF. The CDR3 DNA sequence: TGTGCCAGCAGTTTGGGGCTAGCGACCGATGAGCAGTTCTTC.

The V and J genes are TRBV25-1 and TRBJ1-5; tentative D call: TRBD1 (6 bases). Deletions cut 3 bases from V and 7 bases from J, with 10 bases between. The length of the CDR3 is 13 residues. Germline-derived CDR1 and CDR2 are MGHDK and SYGVNS. CDR3 sequence reads: CASSEAGVQPQHF. The CDR3 region has the DNA TGTGCCAGCAGTGAGGCAGGGGTGCAGCCCCAGCATTTT.

The gene calls are TRBV29-1 and TRBJ1-2, with 8 bases lining up with TRBD1. Losses at the gene ends were 7 bases for V and 5 bases for J; bases not matched to a gene: 9. Germline V gives CDR1 SQVTM, CDR2 ANQGSEA. The CDR3 totals 13 residues. The CDR3 nucleotides read TGCAGCGCCACAGGGGGTCTTCAGTATGGCTACACCTTC. Translating it yields CSATGGLQYGYTF.

This clone was picked up a small number of times. This chain links TRBV15 with TRBJ2-7; 8 bases match TRBD2. V was pared by 9 bases and J by 5 bases, with 15 bases of the junction left unmatched. This CDR3 region has 15 residues. CDR1 LNHNV and CDR2 YYDKDF come from the germline V gene (reference sequence). The CDR3 sequence: CATEGAGVLQHEQYF. DNA for the CDR3: TGTGCCACTGAGGGAGCGGGAGTTCTTCAGCACGAGCAGTACTTC.

The genes are TRBV9 and TRBJ2-3; maybe TRBD2 (6 bases). Between the trimmed V and J ends, which lost 2 bases and 2 bases, there was a span of 9 bases. The CDR3 runs to 14 residues. Germline assignment: CDR1 SGDLS and CDR2 YYNGEE. The CDR3 region is CASSVGTYTDTQYF. In DNA, the CDR3 is TGTGCCAGCAGCGTCGGGACTTACACAGATACGCAGTATTTT. Drawing the rest from reference TRBV9 and TRBJ2-3, the complete variable domain is DSGVTQTPKHLITATGQRVTLRCSPRSGDLSVYWYQQSLDQGLQFLIQYYNGEERAKGNILERFSAQQFPDLHSELNLSSLELGDSALYFCASSVGTYTDTQYFGPGTRLTVL.

The genes are TRBV5-6 and TRBJ2-7, with 8 bases matching TRBD1. Germline CDR1 is SGHDT and CDR2 is YYEEEE. The length of the CDR3 is 14 residues. V was pared by 5 bases and J by 2 bases, with 6 bases of the junction left unmatched. The CDR3 nucleotides are TGTGCCAGCAGTTTTCAGGGGGCGACCTACGAGCAGTACTTC. Translation: CASSFQGATYEQYF.

CDR3 sequence: CASSFGSGSGGELFF. CDR3 in DNA: TGTGCCAGCAGTTTTGGTAGCGGGAGTGGCGGGGAGCTGTTTTTT. The rearrangement joins TRBV6-5 to TRBJ2-2; the match to TRBD2 covers 9 bases. Unmatched junction bases numbered 7, after V lost 4 bases and J lost 7 bases. This CDR3 region has 15 residues. CDR1 is MNHEY, CDR2 SVGAGI, per germline.

The chain couples TRBV4-1 to TRBJ2-7; maybe TRBD1 (6 bases). Germline assignment: CDR1 MGHRA and CDR2 YSYEKL. The CDR3 loop spans 16 amino acids. The V end lost 4 bases, the J end lost 3 bases, and 19 bases lay between the germline ends. DNA of the CDR3: TGCGCCAGCAGCCCCACCCCGAACAGGGTTGGCTACGAGCAGTACTTC. Protein product: CASSPTPNRVGYEQYF.

This clone was seen a few times. The chain is built from TRBV7-3 and TRBJ1-3; maybe TRBD1 (6 bases). This CDR3 is 15 amino acids long. V lost 5 bases and J lost 2, with 13 bases in between. Germline V gene lookup returns CDR1 SGHTA and CDR2 FQGTGA. The CDR3 sequence: CASSPQGPTGNTIYF. CDR3 sequence (DNA): TGTGCCAGCAGCCCACAGGGCCCCACTGGAAACACCATATATTTT.